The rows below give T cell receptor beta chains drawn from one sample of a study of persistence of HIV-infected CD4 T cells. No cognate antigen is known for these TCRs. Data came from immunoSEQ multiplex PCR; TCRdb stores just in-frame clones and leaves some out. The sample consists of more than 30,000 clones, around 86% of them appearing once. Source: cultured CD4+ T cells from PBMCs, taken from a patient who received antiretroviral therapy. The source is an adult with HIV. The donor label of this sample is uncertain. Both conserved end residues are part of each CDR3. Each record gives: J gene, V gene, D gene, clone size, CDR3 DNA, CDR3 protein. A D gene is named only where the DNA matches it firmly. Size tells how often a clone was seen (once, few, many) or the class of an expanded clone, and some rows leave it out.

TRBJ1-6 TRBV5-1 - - TGCGCCAGCAGCTTCGGACAGCGTAATTCACCCCTCCACTTT CASSFGQRNSPLHF
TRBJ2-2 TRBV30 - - TGTGCCTGGAGTGAAACGAACACCGGGGAGCTGTTTTTT CAWSETNTGELFF
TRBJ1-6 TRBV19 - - TGTGCCAGTAGTTCATCCCCGGGGGATTCACCCCTCCACTTT CASSSSPGDSPLHF
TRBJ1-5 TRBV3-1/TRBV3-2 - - TGTGCCAGCAGCCAGGGGCGTAGCAATCAGCCCCAGCATTTT CASSQGRSNQPQHF
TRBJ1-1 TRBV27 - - TGTGCCAGCAGTTTATTAATGAACACTGAAGCTTTCTTT CASSLLMNTEAFF
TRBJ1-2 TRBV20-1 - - TGCAGTGCTAGGGGGGCGCGGGGCTACACCTTC CSARGARGYTF
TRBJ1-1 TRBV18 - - TGTGCCAGCTCACCCCTCGGGGAATGGAACACTGAAGCTTTCTTT CASSPLGEWNTEAFF
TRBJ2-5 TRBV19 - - TGTGCCAGTAGCCTTAGCCTGGGGTCAGAGACCCAGTACTTC CASSLSLGSETQYF
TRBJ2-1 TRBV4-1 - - TGCGCCAGCAGCCAAATAGGGCTAGCGCGCGGGCAGTTCTTC CASSQIGLARGQFF
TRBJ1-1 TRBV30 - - TGTGCCTTACAGGGTGGGAAGGACACTGAAGCTTTCTTT CALQGGKDTEAFF
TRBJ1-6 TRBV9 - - TGTGCCAGCAGCGTAGATCCAGGACAGTGGGACTCCTATAATTCACCCCTCCACTTT CASSVDPGQWDSYNSPLHF
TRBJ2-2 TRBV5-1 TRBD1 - TGCGCCAGCAGCCTAACCGGGACAGGGGCGGTCACCGGGGAGCTGTTTTTT CASSLTGTGAVTGELFF
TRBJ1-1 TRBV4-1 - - TGCGCCAGCAGCCAAGCAAATTTCATAGGGCCGACGAACACTGAAGCTTTCTTT CASSQANFIGPTNTEAFF
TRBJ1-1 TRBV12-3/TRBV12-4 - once TGTGCCAGCAGCCACGCAGGCCGCGCTGAAGCTTTCTTT CASSHAGRAEAFF
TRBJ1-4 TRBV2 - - TGTGCCAGCAGCATAAGTGGACAGACAGTCGAAAAACTGTTTTTT CASSISGQTVEKLFF
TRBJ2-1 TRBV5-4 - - TGTGCCAGCAGCTCCGGACCGTCAGGGGGGAGCGGGGACTACAATGAGCAGTTCTTC CASSSGPSGGSGDYNEQFF
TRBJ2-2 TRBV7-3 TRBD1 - TGTGCCAGCAGCTACAGGGGCACCGGGGAGCTGTTTTTT CASSYRGTGELFF
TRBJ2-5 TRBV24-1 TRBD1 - TGTGCCACCAGTGTCCCGACAGGGGGCGCAGAGACCCAGTACTTC CATSVPTGGAETQYF
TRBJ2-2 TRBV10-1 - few TGCGCCAGCAGTGAGTGGGGTGACACCGGGGAGCTGTTTTTT CASSEWGDTGELFF
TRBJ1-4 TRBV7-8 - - TGTGCCAGCAGCTTACGAGGGGGTTTGGATGAAAAACTGTTTTTT CASSLRGGLDEKLFF
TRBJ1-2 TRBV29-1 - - TGCAGCGTTGGAGACCGGAACTTTTATGGCTACACCTTC CSVGDRNFYGYTF
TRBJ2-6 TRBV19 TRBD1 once TGTGCCAGTAGTCTCAGGGGGTCTGGGGCCAACGTCCTGACTTTC CASSLRGSGANVLTF
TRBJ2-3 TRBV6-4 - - TGTGCCAGCAGCCAATCATACTCGACGGATACGCAGTATTTT CASSQSYSTDTQYF
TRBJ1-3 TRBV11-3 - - TGTGCCAGCAGCTTTTCAACGGGCCCTGGAAACACCATATATTTT CASSFSTGPGNTIYF
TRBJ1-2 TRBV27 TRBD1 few TGTGCCAGCAGTAACGACAGGGGAAGTCACTATGGCTACACCTTC CASSNDRGSHYGYTF
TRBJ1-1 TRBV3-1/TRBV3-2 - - TGTGCCAGCAGCCAAGATTTTATCCGGGCAGGGAAAGCTTTCTTT CASSQDFIRAGKAFF
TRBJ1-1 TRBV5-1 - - TGCGCCAGCAGCTTGTACAGTCCCACTGAAGCTTTCTTT CASSLYSPTEAFF
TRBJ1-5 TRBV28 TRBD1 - TGTGCCAGCACAATTGGGACAGGGTATGACAATCAGCCCCAGCATTTT CASTIGTGYDNQPQHF
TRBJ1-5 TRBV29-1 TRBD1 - TGCAGCGTCGCAACAGGGGGCGGGCGCAATCAGCCCCAGCATTTT CSVATGGGRNQPQHF
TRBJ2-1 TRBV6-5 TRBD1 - TGTGCCAGCAGTTACGATCTCGGACAGGTCAATGAGCAGTTCTTC CASSYDLGQVNEQFF
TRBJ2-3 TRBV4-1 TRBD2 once TGCGCCAGCAGCCAAGGACTAGCGGGGTGGGATACGCAGTATTTT CASSQGLAGWDTQYF
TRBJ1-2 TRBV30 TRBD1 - TGTGCCTCTCCGGACAGGTACCCCTATGGCTACACCTTC CASPDRYPYGYTF
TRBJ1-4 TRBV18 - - TGTGCCAGCTCACCAAACGGGGTCGTAGGAGCAACTAATGAAAAACTGTTTTTT CASSPNGVVGATNEKLFF
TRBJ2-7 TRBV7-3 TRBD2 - TGTGCCAGCAGTGCGGGGGGTAGCTCCTACGAGCAGTACTTC CASSAGGSSYEQYF
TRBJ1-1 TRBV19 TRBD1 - TGTGCCAGTGAAGGTGCAGGGGGGCGAAACACTGAAGCTTTCTTT CASEGAGGRNTEAFF
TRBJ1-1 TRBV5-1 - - TGCGCCAGCAGCTTAAACCGGGACACTGAAGCTTTCTTT CASSLNRDTEAFF
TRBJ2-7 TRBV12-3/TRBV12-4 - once TGTGCCAGCAGTCCCGACAGCTACGAGCAGTACTTC CASSPDSYEQYF
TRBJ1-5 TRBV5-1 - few TGCGCCAGCAGCCCCGGCAGAAATAGCAATCAGCCCCAGCATTTT CASSPGRNSNQPQHF
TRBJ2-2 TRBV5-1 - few TGCGCCAGCAGCTTCCTACAGGGAGTCACCGGGGAGCTGTTTTTT CASSFLQGVTGELFF
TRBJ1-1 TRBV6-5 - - TGTGCCAGCTTGGCCGGCAATATGGGTAACACTGAAGCTTTCTTT CASLAGNMGNTEAFF
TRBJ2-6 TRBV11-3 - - TGTGCCAGCAGCTTATCGGGTTCCGGGGCCAACGTCCTGACTTTC CASSLSGSGANVLTF
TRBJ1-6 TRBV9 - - TGTGCCAGCAGCGTAGCCCAGGGCTCTAATTCACCCCTCCACTTT CASSVAQGSNSPLHF
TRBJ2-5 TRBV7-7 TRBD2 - TGTGCCAGCAGCTCCTGGACTAGCGGGGGAGGGGAGACCCAGTACTTC CASSSWTSGGGETQYF